The rows below give T cell receptor beta chains drawn from one sample of a study of blood T cell repertoires in COVID-19. Clones were read by immunoSEQ multiplex PCR, and TCRdb kept only the in-frame ones, dropping some. The sample has 220,000 or so clones; 82% are singletons. Sequencing was performed on peripheral blood. The receptors originated from a woman older than 75 with COVID-19, enrolled during active disease. The CDR3 runs from the conserved cysteine through the conserved F or W. Not every row has a clone size; where given, it reads once, few, many or a size class.

TRBJ2-7,TRBV29-1,-,CSVQLAAAGYEQYF
TRBJ1-1,TRBV4-2,-,CASSRERNTEAFF
TRBJ2-5,TRBV6-6,-,CASEAGEETQYF
TRBJ1-6,TRBV5-4,-,CASSPSDRGNSPLHF
TRBJ2-3,TRBV7-2,-,CASRRDRGQDTQYF
TRBJ2-1,TRBV19,-,CATGGVGTDPYNEQFF
TRBJ1-1,TRBV21-1,-,CASSPDRGYTEAFF
TRBJ2-1,TRBV28,-,CASSLSAYEQFF
TRBJ1-3,TRBV18,-,CASSQNTVGTAGNTIYF
TRBJ2-1,TRBV7-3,-,CASSLGQTYNEQFF
TRBJ2-3,TRBV5-1,-,CASRLLAGPSTDTQYF
TRBJ2-7,TRBV28,-,CASSPDRIQDEQYF
TRBJ2-7,TRBV6-1,-,CASSERSGLGTYEQYF
TRBJ1-1,TRBV7-9,once,CASSLAAGSNTEAFF
TRBJ2-3,TRBV21-1,-,CASIPGHRITDTQYF
TRBJ1-3,TRBV18,-,CASSPGQVSGNTIYF
TRBJ1-2,TRBV5-4,-,CASSLNSLGVGYTF
TRBJ2-1,TRBV28,-,CASRQLTYNEQFF
TRBJ2-2,TRBV2,-,CASGRDTNTGELFF
TRBJ1-6,TRBV5-1,-,CASSLRTGNSPLHF
TRBJ1-4,TRBV7-9,few,CASRGQGAGEKLFF
TRBJ2-7,TRBV7-2,-,CASSVSTGNEQYF